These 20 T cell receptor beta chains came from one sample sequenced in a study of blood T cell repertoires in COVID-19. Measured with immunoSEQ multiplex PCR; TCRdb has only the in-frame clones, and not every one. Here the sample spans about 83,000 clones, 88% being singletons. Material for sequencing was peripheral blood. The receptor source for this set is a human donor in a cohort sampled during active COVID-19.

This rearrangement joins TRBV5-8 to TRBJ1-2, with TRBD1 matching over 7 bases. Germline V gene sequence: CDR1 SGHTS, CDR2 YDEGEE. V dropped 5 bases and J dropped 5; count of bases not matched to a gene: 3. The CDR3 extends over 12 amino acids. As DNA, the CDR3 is TGTGCCAGCAGGAACAGGGGATATGGCTACACCTTC. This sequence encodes CASRNRGYGYTF.

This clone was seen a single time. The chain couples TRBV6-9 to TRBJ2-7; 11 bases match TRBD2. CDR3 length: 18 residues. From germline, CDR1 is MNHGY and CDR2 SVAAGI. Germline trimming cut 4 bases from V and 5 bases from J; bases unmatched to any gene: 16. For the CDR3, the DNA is TGTGCCAGCAGTTCCGCTTACATATCTAGCGGGAGGTTCCACGAGCAGTACTTC. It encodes CASSSAYISSGRFHEQYF.

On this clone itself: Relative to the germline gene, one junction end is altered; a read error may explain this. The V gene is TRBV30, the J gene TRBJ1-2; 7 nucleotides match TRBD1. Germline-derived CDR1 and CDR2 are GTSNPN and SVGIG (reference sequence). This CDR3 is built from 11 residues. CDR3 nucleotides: TGTGCCTGGAGCCGCCCTAGACAGGGTTTCTTC. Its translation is CAWSRPRQGFF.

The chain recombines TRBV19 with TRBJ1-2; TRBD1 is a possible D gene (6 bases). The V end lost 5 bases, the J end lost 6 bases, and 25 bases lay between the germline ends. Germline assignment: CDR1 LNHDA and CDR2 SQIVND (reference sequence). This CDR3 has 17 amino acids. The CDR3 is CASSSTGHPLSVDGYTF. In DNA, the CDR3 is TGTGCCAGTAGTTCCACAGGGCACCCCCTCTCAGTCGATGGCTACACCTTC. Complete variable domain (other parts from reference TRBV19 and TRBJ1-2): DGGITQSPKYLFRKEGQNVTLSCEQNLNHDAMYWYRQDPGQGLRLIYYSQIVNDFQKGDIAEGYSVSREKKESFPLTVTSAQKNPTAFYLCASSSTGHPLSVDGYTFGSGTRLTVV.

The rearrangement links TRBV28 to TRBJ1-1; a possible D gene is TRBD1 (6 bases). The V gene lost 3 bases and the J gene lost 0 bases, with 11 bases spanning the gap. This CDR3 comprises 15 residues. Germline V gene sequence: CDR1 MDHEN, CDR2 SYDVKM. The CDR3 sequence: CASSFPQGLNTEAFF. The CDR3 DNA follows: TGTGCCAGCAGTTTTCCACAGGGCTTGAACACTGAAGCTTTCTTT.

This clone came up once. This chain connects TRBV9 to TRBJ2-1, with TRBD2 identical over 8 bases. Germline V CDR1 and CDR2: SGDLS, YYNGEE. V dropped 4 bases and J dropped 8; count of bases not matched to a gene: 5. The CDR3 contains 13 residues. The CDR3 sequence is CASSQAGVYEQFF. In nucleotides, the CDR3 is TGTGCCAGCAGCCAAGCGGGAGTATATGAGCAGTTCTTC.

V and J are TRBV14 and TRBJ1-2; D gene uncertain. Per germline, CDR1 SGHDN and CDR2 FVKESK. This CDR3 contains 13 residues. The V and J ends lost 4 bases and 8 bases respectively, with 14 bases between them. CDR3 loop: CASSPQRHSGYTF. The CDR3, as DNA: TGTGCCAGCAGCCCCCAGCGGCATAGCGGCTACACCTTC. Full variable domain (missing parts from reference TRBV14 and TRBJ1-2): EAGVTQFPSHSVIEKGQTVTLRCDPISGHDNLYWYRRVMGKEIKFLLHFVKESKQDESGMPNNRFLAERTGGTYSTLKVQPAELEDSGVYFCASSPQRHSGYTFGSGTRLTVV.

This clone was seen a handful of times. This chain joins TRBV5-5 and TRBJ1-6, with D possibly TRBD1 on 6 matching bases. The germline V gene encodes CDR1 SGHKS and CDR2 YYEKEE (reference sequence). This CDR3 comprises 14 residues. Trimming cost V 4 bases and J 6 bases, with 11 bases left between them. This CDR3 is CASSAGQPNSPLHF. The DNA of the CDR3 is TGTGCCAGCAGCGCAGGACAGCCTAATTCACCCCTCCACTTT.

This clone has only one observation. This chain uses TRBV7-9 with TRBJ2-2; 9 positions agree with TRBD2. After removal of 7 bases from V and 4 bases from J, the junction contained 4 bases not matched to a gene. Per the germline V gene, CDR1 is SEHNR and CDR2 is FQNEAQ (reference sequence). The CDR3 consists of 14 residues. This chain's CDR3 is CASTGGRATGELFF. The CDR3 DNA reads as TGTGCCAGCACCGGCGGGAGGGCCACCGGGGAGCTGTTTTTT.

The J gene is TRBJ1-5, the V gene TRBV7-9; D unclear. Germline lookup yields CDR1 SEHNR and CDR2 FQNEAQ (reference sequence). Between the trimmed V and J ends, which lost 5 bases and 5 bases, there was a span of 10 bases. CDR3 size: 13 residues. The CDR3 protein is CASSISGDQPQHF. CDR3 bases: TGTGCCAGCAGCATATCCGGAGATCAGCCCCAGCATTTT.

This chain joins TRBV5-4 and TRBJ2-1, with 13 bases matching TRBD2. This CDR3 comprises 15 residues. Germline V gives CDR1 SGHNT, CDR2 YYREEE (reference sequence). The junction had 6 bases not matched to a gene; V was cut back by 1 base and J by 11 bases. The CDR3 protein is CASSLTLLAGGKQFF. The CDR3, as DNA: TGTGCCAGCAGCTTGACTTTACTAGCGGGGGGGAAGCAGTTCTTC.

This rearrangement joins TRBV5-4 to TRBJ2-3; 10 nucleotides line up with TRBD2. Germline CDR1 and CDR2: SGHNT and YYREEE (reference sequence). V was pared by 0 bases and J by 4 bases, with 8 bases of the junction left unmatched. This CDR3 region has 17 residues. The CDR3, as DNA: TGTGCCAGCAGCTTGGCCTTGGCTAGCGGGAGCCCAGATACGCAGTATTTT. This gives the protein CASSLALASGSPDTQYF.

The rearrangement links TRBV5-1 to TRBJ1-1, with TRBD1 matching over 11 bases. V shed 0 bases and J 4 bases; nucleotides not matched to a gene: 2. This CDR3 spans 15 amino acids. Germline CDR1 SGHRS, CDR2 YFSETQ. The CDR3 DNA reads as TGCGCCAGCAGCTTGGATGGGACAGGGGGCACTGAAGCTTTCTTT. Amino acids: CASSLDGTGGTEAFF.

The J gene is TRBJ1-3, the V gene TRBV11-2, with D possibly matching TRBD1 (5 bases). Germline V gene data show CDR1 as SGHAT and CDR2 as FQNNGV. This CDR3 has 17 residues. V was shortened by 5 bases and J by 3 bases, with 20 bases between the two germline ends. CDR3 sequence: CASSARSGGGGGNTIYF. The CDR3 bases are TGTGCCAGCAGCGCCCGTTCGGGGGGTGGTGGTGGAAACACCATATATTTT.

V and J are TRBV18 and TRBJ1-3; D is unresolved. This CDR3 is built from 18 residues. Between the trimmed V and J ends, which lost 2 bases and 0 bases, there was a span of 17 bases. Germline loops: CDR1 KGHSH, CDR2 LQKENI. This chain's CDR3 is CASSPYTITKNSGNTIYF. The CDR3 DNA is TGTGCCAGCTCACCATATACAATAACAAAGAACTCTGGAAACACCATATATTTT.

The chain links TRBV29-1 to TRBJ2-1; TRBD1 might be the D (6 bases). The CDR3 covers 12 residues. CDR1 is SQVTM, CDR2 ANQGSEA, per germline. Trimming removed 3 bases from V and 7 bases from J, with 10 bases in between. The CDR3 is CSVDPGDNEQFF. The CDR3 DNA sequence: TGCAGCGTTGATCCAGGGGATAATGAGCAGTTCTTC.

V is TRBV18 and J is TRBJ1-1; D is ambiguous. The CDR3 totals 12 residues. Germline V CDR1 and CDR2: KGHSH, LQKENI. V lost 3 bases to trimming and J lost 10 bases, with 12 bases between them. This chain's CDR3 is CASSPLGGLAFF. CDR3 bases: TGTGCCAGCTCACCTTTGGGAGGGTTAGCTTTCTTT.

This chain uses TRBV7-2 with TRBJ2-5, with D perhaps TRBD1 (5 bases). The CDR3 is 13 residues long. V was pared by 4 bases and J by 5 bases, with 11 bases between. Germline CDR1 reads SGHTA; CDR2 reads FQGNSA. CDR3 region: CASSSQGSETQYF. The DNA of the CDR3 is TGTGCCAGCAGCTCCCAGGGAAGCGAGACCCAGTACTTC. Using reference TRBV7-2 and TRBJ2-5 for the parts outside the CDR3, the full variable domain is GAGVSQSPSNKVTEKGKDVELRCDPISGHTALYWYRQSLGQGLEFLIYFQGNSAPDKSGLPSDRFSAERTGGSVSTLTIQRTQQEDSAVYLCASSSQGSETQYFGPGTRLLVL.

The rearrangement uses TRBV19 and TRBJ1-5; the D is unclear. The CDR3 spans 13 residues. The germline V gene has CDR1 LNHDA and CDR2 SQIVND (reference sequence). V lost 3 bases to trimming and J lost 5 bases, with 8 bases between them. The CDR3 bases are TGTGCCAGTAGTATTTACCCAGATCAGCCCCAGCATTTT. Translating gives CASSIYPDQPQHF.

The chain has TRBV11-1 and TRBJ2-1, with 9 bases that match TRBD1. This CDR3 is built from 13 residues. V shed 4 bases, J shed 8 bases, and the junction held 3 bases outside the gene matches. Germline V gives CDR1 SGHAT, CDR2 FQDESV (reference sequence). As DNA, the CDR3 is TGTGCCAGCAGCTCGGACAGGGGAGATGAGCAGTTCTTC. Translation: CASSSDRGDEQFF.